This TCR beta chain was found in a study of PD-1 blockade in classical Hodgkin lymphoma (TCRdb year 2020). Regarding the study in general: Nivolumab dosing was 3 mg/kg intravenously every 2 weeks, continuing until either disease progression or unacceptable toxicity. To define a peripheral blood immune signature of response to PD-1 blockade in classical Hodgkin lymphoma, the study combined TCR beta sequencing with CyTOF.

Per the publication, the time point label means: cycle 4 day 1 (C4D1), after more than five weeks of nivolumab. Every trial patient had relapsed after autologous stem cell transplantation, and cohorts A, B and C differed in prior brentuximab vedotin exposure. Using a Miltenyi CD4+ T cell isolation kit, CD4+ T cells were purified from thawed PBMCs through magnetic negative selection. The trial cohort comprised a few dozen patients with relapsed/refractory classical Hodgkin lymphoma whose best overall responses were complete response, partial response or progressive disease. Single-agent nivolumab was administered to trial patients in the multi-cohort phase II CheckMate 205 trial. An independent review committee assessed best overall response by applying the 2007 International Working Group response criteria. Trial PBMCs were collected immediately before nivolumab initiation (C1D1) and during therapy at cycle 2 day 1 and cycle 4 day 1. Peripheral blood was collected in 8 mL Vacutainer Cell Preparation Tubes, from which PBMCs were isolated by centrifugation and then cryopreserved. Purified CD4+ and CD8+ fractions were generated only in cases for which an additional PBMC sample was available. Magnetically labelled cells were removed on LS columns in a quadroMACS separator, and the flow-through was retained as the purified fraction.

Reading the germline V gene gives CDR1 LGHNT and CDR2 FRNRAP. The cysteine opens and the phenylalanine closes a CDR3 of 16 amino acids. Only CDR3 DNA is held: 48 bases, read in frame from base 1. Summary of the overall study and its limitations: Diversity was lower in patients who began nivolumab less than 1 year after ASCT, so these patients were left out of later analyses to avoid confounding by immune reconstitution. Newly diagnosed patients were reported to have lower baseline TCR diversity than healthy donors, and relapsed/refractory patients were reported to have lower baseline TCR diversity still. By C4D1, a significant rise was seen in CD4+ TCR diversity but not in CD8+ TCR diversity (p=0.0027 vs p=0.16), and the rise was most apparent among complete responders (p=0.02). Among trial patients, those achieving complete response had baseline diversity similar to that of newly diagnosed patients, while diversity was significantly lower in partial responders and progressors. The study was restricted to a single clinical trial cohort, and the causes of repertoire differences, possibly disease activity or prior therapy, were left undefined.

Genomic DNA was extracted with the Qiagen DNeasy kit from unsorted PBMCs and from negatively selected CD4+ and CD8+ fractions. Using primers that anneal to V and J segments, immunoSEQ multiplex PCR amplified the TCR beta CDR3 regions. A synthetic immune receptor repertoire was used to minimize amplification bias, and any remaining bias was removed computationally after sequencing. Under the source paper's analysis protocol: Repertoire diversity was quantified as the Shannon entropy index using custom Python scripts. Unsorted, CD4+ and CD8+ repertoires were analyzed separately, except for combined analyses in which CD4+ and CD8+ sequences were merged in silico. A clone was considered expanded if an increase in frequency of at least 2-fold after treatment relative to C1D1 was found, and a pseudocount of 0.5 was applied to clones undetected at baseline. Singleton clones were defined as clones with 0 or 1 copy at C1D1, and non-singleton clones were defined as clones with 2 or more copies. Clones expanded in unsorted samples were assigned a CD4+, CD8+ or unknown annotation through matching of protein sequences in sorted samples from the same patient. Wilcoxon tests were applied to paired samples to test diversity changes from C1D1 to C4D1. TCRdb took over this immuneACCESS table, retaining in-frame rearrangements with V and J assigned. Such tables are incomplete; in checked studies, under half of the missing clones stem from an unresolved V gene, and the remainder is unexplained. That table furnishes V, J and clone size, whereas the DNA furnished D and trimming. For this sample there are 30,000 to 35,000 clones; 80% to 90% appear just once. In total, the top ten clones hold about 0.82% of the sample.

About this clone itself: What antigen it recognizes has not been identified. Per-nucleotide qualities are absent, and no much larger clonotype sits a single base away.

Sequenced here: CD4+ T cells from blood, sampled before the fourth cycle of nivolumab. The receptor chain draws on TRBV12-5 and TRBJ1-1, and TRBD1 may be the D gene, going by 5 matching bases. The sequence was collected from a human donor with classical Hodgkin lymphoma. The CDR3 region: CATQRVGGVTNTEAFF. The DNA reads as follows: TGTGCCACACAACGGGTCGGAGGGGTTACGAACACTGAAGCTTTCTTT.